The present T cell receptor (beta chain) was sequenced within a study of CD8 T cells in Susac syndrome. Germline CDR1 and CDR2: SGHNT and YYREEE (reference sequence). The V gene lost 0 bases and the J gene lost 3 bases, with 12 bases spanning the gap. This CDR3 contains 15 residues. Random hexamers served to reverse transcribe roughly 0.5 to 1 ug RNA. Across 54 Vbeta and 13 Jbeta, immunoSEQ multiplex PCR amplified TCR beta CDR3. TCRdb analysed the immunoSEQ multiplex PCR reads with MiXCR anew, one entry per CDR3 protein. The sample holds 150,000 to 200,000 distinct CDR3 sequences, around 95% seen once. This clonotype was observed once. Sequencing targeted TCR beta in T cells from blood (CD8+ and CD4+). TEMRA cells were FACS-enriched, while CD8+ and CD4+ T cells were negatively isolated.

V is TRBV5-4 and J is TRBJ1-2; possibly TRBD1 for D (6 bases). Material for sequencing was CD4+ T cells from PBMCs. The origin of this receptor is a human donor in good health. This CDR3 is CASSLADGGYYGYTF. The CDR3 nucleotides are TGTGCCAGCAGCTTGGCGGACGGGGGCTACTATGGCTACACCTTC.